The next 21 T cell receptor beta chains were all read from a single sample in a study of T cells in localized non-small cell lung cancer. Some clones are missing from TCRdb's copy, which holds only in-frame ones; the method was immunoSEQ multiplex PCR. The sample includes about 1,000 clones, approximately 25% of them seen just once. Sequenced here: normal lung tissue next to the tumor, sampled before any cancer treatment. Receptors were obtained from a woman aged 35-75 years with stage III squamous cell lung carcinoma.

For the CDR3, the DNA is TGTGCCAGCACCCAATGGACAGTAAATGGCTACACCTTC. Encoded protein: CASTQWTVNGYTF. V gene TRBV6-8 combines with J gene TRBJ1-2; perhaps TRBD1 as D (6 bases). The CDR3 loop spans 13 amino acids. Germline V gene data show CDR1 as MNHGY and CDR2 as SAAAGT. V was cut by 7 bases and J by 6 bases, with 15 bases left in between.

This clone was seen more than once but under ten times. One end of the junction is discordant with germline, which a read error may explain. The gene calls are TRBV11-3 and TRBJ1-4; D gene uncertain. From germline, CDR1 is SGHNT and CDR2 YENEEA. The CDR3 runs 17 residues. CDR3 sequence (DNA): TGTGCTAGCAGCCAGGCCACATTATTTACTCTTAATGAAAAACTGTTTTTT. Its protein product is CASSQATLFTLNEKLFF. The complete variable domain, with remaining parts taken from reference TRBV11-3 and TRBJ1-4, reads EAGVVQSPRYKIIEKKQPVAFWCNPISGHNTLYWYLQNLGQGPELLIRYENEEAVDDSQLPKDRFSAERLKGVDSTLKIQPAELGDSAVYLCASSQATLFTLNEKLFFGSGTQLSVL.

This clone was detected a few times. This chain links TRBV29-1 with TRBJ2-7; D is possibly TRBD1 (5 bases). CDR1 is SQVTM, CDR2 ANQGSEA, per germline. Deletions cut 6 bases from V and 1 base from J, with 10 bases between. This CDR3 is built from 12 residues. The CDR3 DNA is TGCAGCGTCAGGACACTTTCCTACGAGCAGTACTTC. Encoded protein: CSVRTLSYEQYF.

This clone is large by share. V and J are TRBV18 and TRBJ1-2; D may be TRBD1 (5 bases). The CDR3 runs 15 residues. Germline assignment: CDR1 KGHSH and CDR2 LQKENI. With 5 bases removed from V and 6 bases from J, the gap between germline ends came to 19 bases. DNA for the CDR3: TGTGCCAGCTCAACCTCCAGGGCCCCGGACGATGGCTACACCTTC. It specifies CASSTSRAPDDGYTF.

This clone was seen more than once but under ten times. The chain employs TRBV19 and TRBJ1-1, with TRBD1 matching 7 bases. This CDR3 spans 14 amino acids. V gave up 4 bases and J gave up 4 bases; unmatched junction bases: 6. CDR1 is LNHDA, CDR2 SQIVND, per germline (reference sequence). CDR3 in amino acids: CASSKTGWATEAFF. The CDR3, as DNA: TGTGCCAGTAGTAAGACAGGGTGGGCCACTGAAGCTTTCTTT.

This clone was seen only a few times. The rearrangement uses TRBV12-5 and TRBJ1-3; D is unclear. The CDR3 extends over 14 amino acids. CDR1 and CDR2 (germline): LGHNT, FRNRAP. For the CDR3, the DNA is TGTGCCAGCAACACGGAGTGGGCTGGAAACACCATATATTTT. Protein sequence: CASNTEWAGNTIYF.

By frequency in the sample, this clone is large. The rearrangement uses TRBV4-1 and TRBJ1-1, with a weak D call TRBD1 (5 bases). Trimming took 2 bases from V and 6 from J, leaving 16 bases between them. This CDR3 has 15 residues. Germline loops: CDR1 MGHRA, CDR2 YSYEKL. The chain's CDR3 is CASSQTGTSSAEAFF. Here the CDR3 DNA reads TGCGCCAGCAGCCAAACGGGGACGAGTTCCGCTGAAGCTTTCTTT.

V is TRBV18 and J is TRBJ1-6; the D gene is possibly TRBD1 (5 bases). Trimming removed 3 bases from V and 10 bases from J, with 16 bases in between. CDR3 length: 15 amino acids. Germline V gives CDR1 KGHSH, CDR2 LQKENI. CDR3 DNA sequence: TGTGCCAGCTCACCGGGCTCGGGGCTCTGGTCACCCCTCCACTTT. Protein: CASSPGSGLWSPLHF.

CDR3 residues: CAWSVSGQSREPQHF. CDR3 coding DNA: TGTGCCTGGAGTGTGTCAGGACAGAGTCGCGAGCCCCAGCATTTT. The genes are TRBV30 and TRBJ1-5, with D tentatively TRBD1 (6 bases). Between the trimmed V and J ends, which lost 0 bases and 8 bases, there was a span of 17 bases. The length of the CDR3 is 15 residues. Per the germline V gene, CDR1 is GTSNPN and CDR2 is SVGIG (reference sequence).

This clone showed up just once. This chain uses TRBV12-5 with TRBJ2-1; possibly TRBD1 for D (6 bases). The CDR3 length is 16 residues. Germline CDR1 and CDR2: LGHNT and FRNRAP. The V gene lost 2 bases and the J gene lost 2 bases, with 13 bases spanning the gap. The CDR3 nucleotides read TGTGCTAGTGGTTTGTTAACAGGGATCCCCTACAATGAGCAGTTCTTC. Protein: CASGLLTGIPYNEQFF.

Judged by abundance, this clone is medium-sized. V and J are TRBV6-8 and TRBJ2-1; the D is unclear. V lost 0 bases and J lost 9, with 12 bases in between. The length of the CDR3 is 14 residues. Germline-derived CDR1 and CDR2 are MNHGY and SAAAGT. CDR3 residues: CASSYSWPNGEQFF. The CDR3 DNA reads TGTGCCAGCAGTTACTCGTGGCCGAACGGTGAGCAGTTCTTC.

The rearrangement joins TRBV6-8 to TRBJ1-1; 8 nucleotides agree with TRBD1. Germline loops: CDR1 MNHGY, CDR2 SAAAGT. J was trimmed by 5 bases and V by 0 bases; bases with no gene match: 5. The CDR3 is 15 amino acids. CDR3 DNA: TGTGCCAGCAGTTACTCGACAGGGGTTTGGACTGAAGCTTTCTTT. Translation: CASSYSTGVWTEAFF.

This chain's CDR3 is CASSSGYNSPLHF. CDR3 sequence (DNA): TGTGCCAGCTCATCAGGTTATAATTCACCCCTCCACTTT. The rearrangement links TRBV18 to TRBJ1-6; no definite D call. The CDR3 contains 13 residues. Germline V gene sequence: CDR1 KGHSH, CDR2 LQKENI. Trimming left V 5 bases short and J 4 bases short, with 6 bases between.

Relative to its sample, this clone is medium-sized (0.01 to 0.1%). The chain uses TRBV4-1 and TRBJ2-7; 8 nucleotides line up with TRBD1. The CDR3 covers 14 residues. Germline values: CDR1 MGHRA, CDR2 YSYEKL. J was trimmed by 5 bases and V by 0 bases; bases with no gene match: 3. The CDR3 DNA sequence: TGCGCCAGCAGCCAAGACACAGGGGGGAACGAGCAGTACTTC. It encodes CASSQDTGGNEQYF.

The table lists this clone with a few counts. This chain links TRBV19 with TRBJ1-1, with D uncertain. V was trimmed by 4 bases and J by 2 bases, leaving 8 bases between them. There are 13 residues in the CDR3. Germline CDR1 reads LNHDA; CDR2 reads SQIVND (reference sequence). The CDR3 protein is CASSKRFNTEAFF. In DNA form, the CDR3 reads TGTGCCAGTAGTAAGAGGTTTAACACTGAAGCTTTCTTT.

This clone is classed as large. The rearrangement joins TRBV12-5 to TRBJ1-5; D is unclear. In germline, CDR1 is LGHNT, CDR2 FRNRAP. The CDR3 consists of 11 residues. Trimming stripped 5 bases from V and 6 bases from J, with 5 bases between. Here the CDR3 reads CASGPIQPQHF. The CDR3 nucleotides read TGTGCTAGTGGTCCCATTCAGCCCCAGCATTTT.

This clone was counted between two and nine times. The chain employs TRBV6-8 and TRBJ2-5; the match to TRBD2 covers 11 bases. With 5 bases clipped from V and 4 bases from J, the junction kept 12 bases outside the gene matches. The germline gives CDR1 MNHGY, CDR2 SAAAGT. The CDR3 contains 17 residues. As DNA, the CDR3 is TGTGCCAGCAGTGGCGGTAGCGGGGGGGCACGAGGAGAGACCCAGTACTTC. Translating gives CASSGGSGGARGETQYF.

This clone was seen more than once but under ten times. CDR3 sequence (DNA): TGTGCCAGCAGCGTAGTAAGGGGGCGAGGGGAGCAGTTCTTC. Amino acid sequence: CASSVVRGRGEQFF. The chain uses TRBV9 and TRBJ2-1; 7 bases are a match to TRBD1. J lost 10 bases, V lost 0 bases, and 7 bases had no gene match. Looked up from germline, CDR1 is SGDLS and CDR2 is YYNGEE. This CDR3 contains 14 residues. Drawing the rest from reference TRBV9 and TRBJ2-1, the complete variable domain is DSGVTQTPKHLITATGQRVTLRCSPRSGDLSVYWYQQSLDQGLQFLIQYYNGEERAKGNILERFSAQQFPDLHSELNLSSLELGDSALYFCASSVVRGRGEQFFGPGTRLTVL.

Sample share makes this clone medium-sized. The rearrangement uses TRBV4-1 and TRBJ1-6; D not certain. CDR3 length equals 18 residues. CDR1 and CDR2 (germline): MGHRA, YSYEKL. Trimming cost V 0 bases and J 2 bases, with 14 bases left between them. The CDR3 region has the DNA TGCGCCAGCAGCCAAGAATGGAGGGATTCACCCTATAATTCACCCCTCCACTTT. Translating it yields CASSQEWRDSPYNSPLHF.

V gene TRBV10-3 combines with J gene TRBJ1-1; tentative D call: TRBD1 (5 bases). Deletions cut 0 bases from V and 7 bases from J, with 6 bases between. The CDR3 runs to 12 residues. The germline gives CDR1 ENHRY, CDR2 SYGVKD. CDR3 loop: CAISESRVEAFF. CDR3 nucleotide sequence: TGTGCCATCAGTGAGTCCAGGGTTGAAGCTTTCTTT.

V usage is TRBV30 and J usage is TRBJ1-2, with D possibly matching TRBD1 (6 bases). The CDR3 spans 11 residues. The V and J ends lost 6 bases and 4 bases respectively, with 9 bases between them. Germline CDR1 reads GTSNPN; CDR2 reads SVGIG (reference sequence). This CDR3 is CACGQSYGYTF. DNA of the CDR3: TGTGCCTGTGGACAGAGCTATGGCTACACCTTC.